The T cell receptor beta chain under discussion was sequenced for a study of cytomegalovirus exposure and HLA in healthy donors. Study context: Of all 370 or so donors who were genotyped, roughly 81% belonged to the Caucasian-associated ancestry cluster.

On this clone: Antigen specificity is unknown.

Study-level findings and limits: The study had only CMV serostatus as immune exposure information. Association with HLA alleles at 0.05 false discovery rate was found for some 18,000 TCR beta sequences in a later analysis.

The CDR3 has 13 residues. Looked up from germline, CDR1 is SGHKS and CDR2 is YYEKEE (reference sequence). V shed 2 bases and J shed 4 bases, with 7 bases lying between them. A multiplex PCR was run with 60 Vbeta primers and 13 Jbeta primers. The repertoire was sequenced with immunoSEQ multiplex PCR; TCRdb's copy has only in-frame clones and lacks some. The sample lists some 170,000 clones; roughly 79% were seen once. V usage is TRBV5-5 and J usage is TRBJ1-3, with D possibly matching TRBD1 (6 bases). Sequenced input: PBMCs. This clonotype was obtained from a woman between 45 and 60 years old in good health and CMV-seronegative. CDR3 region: CASSFGTGNTIYF. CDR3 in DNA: TGTGCCAGCAGCTTTGGGACAGGAAACACCATATATTTT.